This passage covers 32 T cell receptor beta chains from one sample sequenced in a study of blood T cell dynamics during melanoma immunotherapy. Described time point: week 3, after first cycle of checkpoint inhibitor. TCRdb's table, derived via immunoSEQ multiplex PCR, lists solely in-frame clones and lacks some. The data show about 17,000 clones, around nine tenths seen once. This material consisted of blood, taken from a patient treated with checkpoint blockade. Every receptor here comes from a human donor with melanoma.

CDR3 nucleotides: TGTGCCAGTAGCCTAAGACAGGGAAGGACTGAAGCTTTCTTT. It yields the protein CASSLRQGRTEAFF. V is TRBV19 and J is TRBJ1-1; 7 bases are a match to TRBD1. The ends lost 6 bases at V and 5 bases at J; junction bases unmatched: 9. Germline assignment: CDR1 LNHDA and CDR2 SQIVND (reference sequence). The CDR3 sequence is 14 residues long.

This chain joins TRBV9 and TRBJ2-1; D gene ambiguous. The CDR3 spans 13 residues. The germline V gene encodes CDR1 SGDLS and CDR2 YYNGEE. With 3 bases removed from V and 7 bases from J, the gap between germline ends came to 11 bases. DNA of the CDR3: TGTGCCAGCAGCGGATCTACTCGGAATGAGCAGTTCTTC. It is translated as CASSGSTRNEQFF.

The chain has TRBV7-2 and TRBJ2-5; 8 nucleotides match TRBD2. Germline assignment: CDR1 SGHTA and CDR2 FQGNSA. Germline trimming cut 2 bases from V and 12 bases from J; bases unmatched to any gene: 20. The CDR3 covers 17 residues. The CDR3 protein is CASSLNPGTRGYNFKYF. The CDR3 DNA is TGTGCCAGCAGCTTAAACCCCGGGACTAGAGGTTACAATTTTAAGTACTTC.

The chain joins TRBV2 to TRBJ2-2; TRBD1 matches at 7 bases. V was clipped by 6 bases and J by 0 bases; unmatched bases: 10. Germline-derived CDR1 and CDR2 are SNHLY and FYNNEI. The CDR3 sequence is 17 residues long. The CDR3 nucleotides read TGTGCCAGCAGACCCATGCGACAGGGAACGAACACCGGGGAGCTGTTTTTT. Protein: CASRPMRQGTNTGELFF. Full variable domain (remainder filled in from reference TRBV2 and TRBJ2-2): EPEVTQTPSHQVTQMGQEVILRCVPISNHLYFYWYRQILGQKVEFLVSFYNNEISEKSEIFDDQFSVERPDGSNFTLKIRSTKLEDSAMYFCASRPMRQGTNTGELFFGEGSRLTVL.

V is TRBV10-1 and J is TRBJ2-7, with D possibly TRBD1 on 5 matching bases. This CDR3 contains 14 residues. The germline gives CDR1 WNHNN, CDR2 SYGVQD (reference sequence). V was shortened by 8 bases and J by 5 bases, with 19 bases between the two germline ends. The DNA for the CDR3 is TGCGCCAGCCACGGAGCAGGGCGGAATCACGAGCAGTACTTC. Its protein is CASHGAGRNHEQYF.

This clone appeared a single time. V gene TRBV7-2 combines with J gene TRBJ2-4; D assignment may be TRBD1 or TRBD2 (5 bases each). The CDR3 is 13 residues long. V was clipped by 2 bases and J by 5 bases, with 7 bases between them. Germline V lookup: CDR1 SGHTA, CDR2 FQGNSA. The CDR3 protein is CASSLRGENIQYF. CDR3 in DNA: TGTGCCAGCAGCTTAAGAGGGGAAAACATTCAGTACTTC.

CDR3 in DNA: TGCGCCAGCAGCTTGGGGGAGTACGAGCAGTACTTC. Translating it yields CASSLGEYEQYF. The rearrangement links TRBV5-1 to TRBJ2-7, with D perhaps TRBD2 (5 bases). V dropped 0 bases and J dropped 4 bases, with 5 bases sitting between them. Per germline, CDR1 SGHRS and CDR2 YFSETQ. This CDR3 spans 12 amino acids.

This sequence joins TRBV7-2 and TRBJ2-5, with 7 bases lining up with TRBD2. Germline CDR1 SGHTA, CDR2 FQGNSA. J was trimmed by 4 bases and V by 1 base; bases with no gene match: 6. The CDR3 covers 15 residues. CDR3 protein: CASSLGGGGGETQYF. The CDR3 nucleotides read TGTGCCAGCAGCTTAGGCGGAGGCGGGGGAGAGACCCAGTACTTC.

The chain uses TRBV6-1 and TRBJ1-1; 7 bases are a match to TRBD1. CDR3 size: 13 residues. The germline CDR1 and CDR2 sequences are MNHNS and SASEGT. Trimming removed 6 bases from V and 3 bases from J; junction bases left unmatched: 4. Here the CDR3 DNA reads TGTGCCAGCAGGACCGACAGGGACACTGAAGCTTTCTTT. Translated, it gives CASRTDRDTEAFF.

CDR3 region: CASSQGVANYGYTF. The DNA for the CDR3 is TGTGCCAGCTCCCAGGGGGTCGCTAACTATGGCTACACCTTC. V is TRBV18 and J is TRBJ1-2; 7 bases align to TRBD1. This CDR3 comprises 14 residues. CDR1 KGHSH and CDR2 LQKENI come from the germline V gene. Trimming removed 6 bases from V and 0 bases from J; junction bases left unmatched: 4.

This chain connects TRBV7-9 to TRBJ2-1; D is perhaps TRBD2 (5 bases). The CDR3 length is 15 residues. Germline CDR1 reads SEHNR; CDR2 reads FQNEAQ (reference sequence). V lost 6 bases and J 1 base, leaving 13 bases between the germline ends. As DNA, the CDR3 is TGTGCCAGCAGAGCCCCGAGCGGATCCTACAATGAGCAGTTCTTC. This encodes CASRAPSGSYNEQFF.

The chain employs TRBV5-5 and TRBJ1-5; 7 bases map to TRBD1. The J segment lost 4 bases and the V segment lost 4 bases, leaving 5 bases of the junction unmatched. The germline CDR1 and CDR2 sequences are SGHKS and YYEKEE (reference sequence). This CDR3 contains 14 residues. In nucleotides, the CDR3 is TGTGCCAGCAGCCCACAGGGGATTAATCAGCCCCAGCATTTT. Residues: CASSPQGINQPQHF.

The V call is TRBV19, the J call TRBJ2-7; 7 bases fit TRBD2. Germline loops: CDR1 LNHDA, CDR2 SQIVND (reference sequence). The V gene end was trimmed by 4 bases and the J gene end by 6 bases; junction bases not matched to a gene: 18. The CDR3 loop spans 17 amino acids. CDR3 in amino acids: CASSKGDGRIRAPEQYF. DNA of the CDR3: TGTGCCAGTAGTAAAGGTGACGGGAGGATTCGTGCGCCCGAGCAGTACTTC. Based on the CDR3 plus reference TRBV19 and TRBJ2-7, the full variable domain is DGGITQSPKYLFRKEGQNVTLSCEQNLNHDAMYWYRQDPGQGLRLIYYSQIVNDFQKGDIAEGYSVSREKKESFPLTVTSAQKNPTAFYLCASSKGDGRIRAPEQYFGPGTRLTVT.

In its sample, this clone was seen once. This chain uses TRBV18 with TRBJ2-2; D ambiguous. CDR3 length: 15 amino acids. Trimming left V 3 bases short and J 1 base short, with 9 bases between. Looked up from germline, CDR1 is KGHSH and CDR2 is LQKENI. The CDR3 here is CASSPIPQNTGELFF. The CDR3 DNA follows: TGTGCCAGCTCACCCATCCCCCAGAACACCGGGGAGCTGTTTTTT.

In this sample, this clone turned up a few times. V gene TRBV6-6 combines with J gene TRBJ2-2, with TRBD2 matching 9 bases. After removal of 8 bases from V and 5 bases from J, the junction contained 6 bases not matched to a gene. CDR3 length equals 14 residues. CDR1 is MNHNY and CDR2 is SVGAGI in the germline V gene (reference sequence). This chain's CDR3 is CASHFSGGTGELFF. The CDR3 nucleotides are TGTGCCAGCCACTTTAGCGGGGGAACCGGGGAGCTGTTTTTT.

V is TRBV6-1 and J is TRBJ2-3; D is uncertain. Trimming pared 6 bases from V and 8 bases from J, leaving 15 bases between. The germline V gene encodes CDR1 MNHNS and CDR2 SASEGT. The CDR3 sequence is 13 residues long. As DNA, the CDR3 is TGTGCCAGCAGGGGATGGGATGGGCCTACGCAGTATTTT. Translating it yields CASRGWDGPTQYF.

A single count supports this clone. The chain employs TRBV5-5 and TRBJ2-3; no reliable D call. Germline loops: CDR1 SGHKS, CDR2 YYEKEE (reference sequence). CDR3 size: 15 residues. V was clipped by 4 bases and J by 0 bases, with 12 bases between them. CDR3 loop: CASSQYARSTDTQYF. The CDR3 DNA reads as TGTGCCAGCAGCCAATACGCAAGGAGCACAGATACGCAGTATTTT.

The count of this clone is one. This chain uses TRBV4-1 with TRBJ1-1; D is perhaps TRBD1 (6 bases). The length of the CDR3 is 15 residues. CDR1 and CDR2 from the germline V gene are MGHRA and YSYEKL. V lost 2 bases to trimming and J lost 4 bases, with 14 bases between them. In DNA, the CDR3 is TGCGCCAGCAGCCAACAACAGGGAGGGCTCACTGAAGCTTTCTTT. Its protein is CASSQQQGGLTEAFF.

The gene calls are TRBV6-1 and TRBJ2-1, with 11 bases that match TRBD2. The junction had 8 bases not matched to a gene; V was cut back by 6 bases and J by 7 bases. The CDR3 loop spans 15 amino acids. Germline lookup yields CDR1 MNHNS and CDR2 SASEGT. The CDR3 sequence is CASSPLAGVWNEQFF. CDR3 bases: TGTGCCAGCAGCCCACTAGCGGGAGTATGGAATGAGCAGTTCTTC.

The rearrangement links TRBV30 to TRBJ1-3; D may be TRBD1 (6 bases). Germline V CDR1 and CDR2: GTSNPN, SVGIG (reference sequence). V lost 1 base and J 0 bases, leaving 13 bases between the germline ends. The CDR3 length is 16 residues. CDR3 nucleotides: TGTGCCTGGAGTGAGACAGGTCGGCGCTCTGGAAACACCATATATTTT. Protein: CAWSETGRRSGNTIYF.

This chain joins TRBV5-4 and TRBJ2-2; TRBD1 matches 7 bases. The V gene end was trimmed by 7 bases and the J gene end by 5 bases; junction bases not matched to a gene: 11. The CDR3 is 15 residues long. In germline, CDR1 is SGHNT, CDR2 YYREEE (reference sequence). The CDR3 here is CASGWETGATGELFF. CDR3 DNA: TGTGCCAGCGGCTGGGAAACAGGGGCGACCGGGGAGCTGTTTTTT.

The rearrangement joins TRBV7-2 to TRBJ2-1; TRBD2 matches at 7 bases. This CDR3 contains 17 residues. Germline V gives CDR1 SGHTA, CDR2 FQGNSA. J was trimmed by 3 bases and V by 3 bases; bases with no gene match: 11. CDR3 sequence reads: CASSLAKYSGNYNEQFF. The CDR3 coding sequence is TGTGCCAGCAGCTTGGCTAAATACAGCGGGAACTACAATGAGCAGTTCTTC.

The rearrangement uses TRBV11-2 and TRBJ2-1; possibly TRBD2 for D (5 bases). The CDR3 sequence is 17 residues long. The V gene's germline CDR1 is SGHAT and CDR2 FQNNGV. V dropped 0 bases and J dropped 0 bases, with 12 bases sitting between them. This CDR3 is CASSLELGLPSYNEQFF. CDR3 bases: TGTGCCAGCAGCTTAGAACTAGGACTTCCCTCCTACAATGAGCAGTTCTTC.

Written as DNA, the CDR3 is TGTGCCTGGAAATCGTGGGCTAGCGGAACCTACGAGCAGTACTTC. As protein: CAWKSWASGTYEQYF. This chain joins TRBV30 and TRBJ2-5; TRBD2 matches 7 bases. The J call may not be correct, given that the DNA end is closer to TRBJ2-7. Germline V gene sequence: CDR1 GTSNPN, CDR2 SVGIG (reference sequence). The CDR3 runs to 15 residues.

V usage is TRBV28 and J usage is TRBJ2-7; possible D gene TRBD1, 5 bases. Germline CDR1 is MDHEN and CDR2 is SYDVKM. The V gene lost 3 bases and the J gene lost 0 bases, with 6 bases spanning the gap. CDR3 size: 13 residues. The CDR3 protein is CASSLTVSYEQYF. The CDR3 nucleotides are TGTGCCAGCAGTTTGACAGTCTCCTACGAGCAGTACTTC.

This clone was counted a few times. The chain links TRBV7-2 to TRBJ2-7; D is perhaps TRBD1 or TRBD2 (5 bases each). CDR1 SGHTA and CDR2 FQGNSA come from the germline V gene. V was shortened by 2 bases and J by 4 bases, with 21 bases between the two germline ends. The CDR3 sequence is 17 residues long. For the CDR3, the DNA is TGTGCCAGCAGCTTATCCCCTTTGGGGGAGCGAGGGTACGAGCAGTACTTC. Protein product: CASSLSPLGERGYEQYF.

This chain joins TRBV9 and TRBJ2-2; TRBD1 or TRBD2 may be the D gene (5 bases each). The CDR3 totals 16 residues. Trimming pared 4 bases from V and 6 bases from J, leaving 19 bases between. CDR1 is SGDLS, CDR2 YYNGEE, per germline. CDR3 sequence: CASSFRDLSGSGELFF. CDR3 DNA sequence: TGTGCCAGCAGCTTTAGGGACCTCAGTGGTTCCGGGGAGCTGTTTTTT.

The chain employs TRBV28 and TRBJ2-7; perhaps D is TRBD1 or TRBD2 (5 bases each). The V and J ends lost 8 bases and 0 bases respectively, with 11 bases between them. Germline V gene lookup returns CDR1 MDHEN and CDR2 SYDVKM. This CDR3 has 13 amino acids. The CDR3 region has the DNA TGTGCCAGCTTTGCAGGGAGCTCCTACGAGCAGTACTTC. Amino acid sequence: CASFAGSSYEQYF.

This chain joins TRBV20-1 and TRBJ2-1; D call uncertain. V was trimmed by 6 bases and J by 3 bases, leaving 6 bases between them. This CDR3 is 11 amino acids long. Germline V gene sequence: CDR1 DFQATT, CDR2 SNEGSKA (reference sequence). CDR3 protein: CSAADYNEQFF. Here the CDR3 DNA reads TGCAGTGCCGCGGACTACAATGAGCAGTTCTTC.

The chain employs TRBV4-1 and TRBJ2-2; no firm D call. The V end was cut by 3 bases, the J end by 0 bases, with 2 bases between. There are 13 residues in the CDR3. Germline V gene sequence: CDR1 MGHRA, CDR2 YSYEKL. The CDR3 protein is CASSQPNTGELFF. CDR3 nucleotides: TGCGCCAGCAGCCAGCCGAACACCGGGGAGCTGTTTTTT.

DNA for the CDR3: TGTGCCAGCAGCCGGTCCCCTGGGAGCACTGAAGCTTTCTTT. Residues: CASSRSPGSTEAFF. This chain joins TRBV7-3 and TRBJ1-1; D is uncertain. This CDR3 contains 14 residues. Germline loops: CDR1 SGHTA, CDR2 FQGTGA. V gave up 5 bases and J gave up 4 bases, with 14 bases separating them. The full variable domain, with the rest looked up from reference TRBV7-3 and TRBJ1-1, is GAGVSQTPSNKVTEKGKYVELRCDPISGHTALYWYRQSLGQGPEFLIYFQGTGAADDSGLPNDRFFAVRPEGSVSTLKIQRTERGDSAVYLCASSRSPGSTEAFFGQGTRLTVV.

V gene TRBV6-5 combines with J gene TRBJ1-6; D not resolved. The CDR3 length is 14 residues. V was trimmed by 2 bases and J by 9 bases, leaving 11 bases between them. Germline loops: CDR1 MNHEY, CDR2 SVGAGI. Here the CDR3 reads CASSYGPPGSPLHF. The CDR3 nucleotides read TGTGCCAGCAGTTACGGGCCCCCGGGTTCACCCCTCCACTTT.